Listed here is a single TCR beta chain. Its cognate antigen is unknown. The data derive from a study of blood T cells in healthy people across ages. Study findings and constraints: Per million T cells, the diversity of TCR beta decreased roughly linearly as age advanced.

The study drew donors from healthy Caucasian individuals in Russia aged roughly 6 to 95. For the second PCR, which ran for roughly 7 to 11 cycles, a sample-barcoded 5' primer and a J-beta primer mix were used. In TCRdb, the 5' RACE reads were re-called with MiXCR into one record per CDR3 protein. The sample holds 650,000 to 1,000,000 distinct CDR3 sequences; around 36% are singletons and the top ten take roughly 13%. The germline gives CDR1 DFQATT, CDR2 SNEGSKA (reference sequence). The CDR3 has 13 residues. Sequencing was done on a sample of blood. The receptor comes from a man aged 18 to 29 in good health. The rearrangement joins TRBV20-1 to TRBJ1-2; 7 bases are shared with TRBD1. CDR3 bases: TGCAGCCATTCCTTGACAGGGAAAGGTGGCTACACCTTC. Translated: CSHSLTGKGGYTF.